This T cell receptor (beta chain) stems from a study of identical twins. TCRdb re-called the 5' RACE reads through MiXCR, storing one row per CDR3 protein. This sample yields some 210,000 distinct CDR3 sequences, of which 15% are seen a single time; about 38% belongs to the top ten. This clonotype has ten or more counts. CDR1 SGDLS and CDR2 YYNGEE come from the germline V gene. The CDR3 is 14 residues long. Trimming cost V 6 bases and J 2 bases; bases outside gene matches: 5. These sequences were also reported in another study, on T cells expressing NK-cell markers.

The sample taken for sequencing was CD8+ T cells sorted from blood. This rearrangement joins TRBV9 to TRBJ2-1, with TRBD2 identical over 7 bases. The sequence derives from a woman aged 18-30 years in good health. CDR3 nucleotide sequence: TGTGCCAGCAACGCGGGAGCCCCCTACAATGAGCAGTTCTTC. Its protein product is CASNAGAPYNEQFF.